This T cell receptor beta chain was documented in a study of a mutant IDH1 vaccine in newly diagnosed glioma. At the level of the study: Of the patients given treatment, approximately 62% were male and 37.5% were female, and a mean age of about 44 years was recorded. Patients were pretreated with radiotherapy, temozolomide, or both, mostly both. Broader study findings: Pseudoprogression apparently lacked any relation to changes in top peripheral T cell clonotypes.

The CDR3 contains 14 residues. The V segment lost 2 bases and the J segment 0 bases; nucleotides outside the gene matches: 0. Germline V lookup: CDR1 MDHEN, CDR2 SYDVKM. Time point described: week 5, during vaccination. In every dose of vaccine, 300 ug of mutant IDH1 20-mer peptide was given alongside topical imiquimod. Of note for this clone: What it recognizes is unknown.

Only in-frame clones appear in the TCRdb table, and some are missing; sequencing was by immunoSEQ multiplex PCR. This sample yields about 40,000 clones, of which approximately 91% are seen a single time; about 2.6% belongs to the top ten. This chain uses TRBV28 with TRBJ2-7, with 8 bases that match TRBD2. The sequence was collected from a man aged 50 or older with glioma. Sequences were derived from PBMCs, sampled from a glioma patient whose treatment included an IDH1 peptide vaccine. CDR3 DNA: TGTGCCAGCAGTTTAGCGGGAGGCTCCTACGAGCAGTACTTC. Translation gives CASSLAGGSYEQYF.